A single sample gave rise to the 20 T cell receptor beta chains below, sequenced in a study of blood T cell repertoires in COVID-19. Profiled with immunoSEQ multiplex PCR; TCRdb holds only in-frame clones, not every one. This sample has 200,000 or so clones; just over 85% occur once, and the top ten carry about 4%. Sequencing used PBMCs or T cells enriched from blood (not recorded which). The origin of the receptors is a woman in her thirties or forties with acute COVID-19.

V is TRBV2 and J is TRBJ2-7, with D tentatively TRBD1 (6 bases). From germline, CDR1 is SNHLY and CDR2 FYNNEI. This CDR3 comprises 17 residues. Trimming took 3 bases from V and 1 from J, leaving 19 bases between them. For the CDR3, the DNA is TGTGCCAGCAGTGACAATTGGCACAGGGCCAATTCCTACGAGCAGTACTTC. Translated, it gives CASSDNWHRANSYEQYF.

J is TRBJ1-2 and V is TRBV5-1; 7 bases align to TRBD1. The junction had 11 bases not matched to a gene; V was cut back by 1 base and J by 8 bases. This CDR3 region has 15 residues. Germline CDR1 and CDR2: SGHRS and YFSETQ. For the CDR3, the DNA is TGCGCCAGCAGCTTGCCCGAGACAGGGAATCGCGGCTACACCTTC. Translated: CASSLPETGNRGYTF.

The chain employs TRBV11-2 and TRBJ1-3, with D unclear. Per the germline V gene, CDR1 is SGHAT and CDR2 is FQNNGV. The CDR3 sequence is 15 residues long. V was cut by 6 bases and J by 2 bases, with 14 bases left in between. CDR3 sequence reads: CASRGSGNPGNTIYF. The CDR3 DNA sequence: TGTGCCAGCAGGGGCAGCGGGAACCCTGGAAACACCATATATTTT.

V usage is TRBV12-5 and J usage is TRBJ2-7; weak D call: TRBD1 (5 bases). The CDR3 is 13 residues long. Trimming took 3 bases from V and 7 from J, leaving 13 bases between them. The V gene's germline CDR1 is LGHNT and CDR2 FRNRAP. The CDR3 DNA reads TGTGCTAGTGGTTTTGCCAGGGCTTGGGAGCAGTACTTC. It is translated as CASGFARAWEQYF.

As to this clone: The same CDR3 can be traced to other DNA sequences in this sample. J is TRBJ2-3 and V is TRBV7-2, with 10 nucleotides matching TRBD2. The CDR3 length is 16 residues. Trimming at V came to 0 bases and at J to 1 base, leaving 1 base not matched to a gene. The germline gives CDR1 SGHTA, CDR2 FQGNSA. CDR3 loop: CASSLALAGGTDTQYF. The CDR3 DNA follows: TGTGCCAGCAGCTTAGCGCTAGCGGGGGGCACAGATACGCAGTATTTT.

J is TRBJ1-1 and V is TRBV4-3, with D uncertain. The CDR3 contains 16 residues. V lost 0 bases, J lost 1 base, and 12 bases lay in between. Germline V CDR1 and CDR2: LGHNA, YSLEER. The CDR3 DNA sequence: TGCGCCAGCAGCCAAGATCCCCAAGGAGGGAACACTGAAGCTTTCTTT. This sequence encodes CASSQDPQGGNTEAFF.

The chain couples TRBV29-1 to TRBJ2-2; D may be TRBD1 (5 bases). This CDR3 is built from 13 residues. V was clipped by 7 bases and J by 0 bases, with 9 bases between them. The germline CDR1 and CDR2 sequences are SQVTM and ANQGSEA. The CDR3 DNA is TGCAGCGCGACAGCTTCGAACACCGGGGAGCTGTTTTTT. This translates into CSATASNTGELFF.

The V gene is TRBV27, the J gene TRBJ1-2, with TRBD1 identical over 11 bases. The ends lost 4 bases at V and 1 base at J; junction bases unmatched: 11. There are 18 residues in the CDR3. The germline V gene has CDR1 MNHEY and CDR2 SMNVEV (reference sequence). The CDR3 bases are TGTGCCAGCAGTTCAAGCGCTCCGGGACAGGGGGATAACTATGGCTACACCTTC. It specifies CASSSSAPGQGDNYGYTF.

The chain employs TRBV19 and TRBJ1-2; no clear D gene. The CDR3 contains 12 residues. Germline CDR1 reads LNHDA; CDR2 reads SQIVND (reference sequence). Trimming took off 0 bases at V and 7 bases at J, with 6 bases between the two ends. The DNA of the CDR3 is TGTGCCAGTAGTATAGAGGCCCTTGGCTACACCTTC. Translating gives CASSIEALGYTF.

This clone was counted between two and nine times. The chain links TRBV6-5 to TRBJ1-2; D may be TRBD1 (5 bases). The ends were cut back, 0 bases at V and 10 bases at J, with 12 bases in the middle. Looked up from germline, CDR1 is MNHEY and CDR2 is SVGAGI. The CDR3 covers 13 residues. The CDR3 DNA follows: TGTGCCAGCAGTTACTCGAGGCAGGGTGACTACACCTTC. This encodes CASSYSRQGDYTF.

The J gene is TRBJ2-3, the V gene TRBV29-1; 8 bases are shared with TRBD2. The ends lost 8 bases at V and 2 bases at J; junction bases unmatched: 12. The CDR3 covers 15 residues. Germline V CDR1 and CDR2: SQVTM, ANQGSEA. CDR3 sequence reads: CSLSGSQGDTDTQYF. The CDR3 DNA sequence: TGCAGCCTCAGCGGGAGCCAGGGCGACACAGATACGCAGTATTTT.

The chain recombines TRBV9 with TRBJ1-4, with 8 bases fitting TRBD1. The J segment lost 9 bases and the V segment lost 0 bases, leaving 7 bases of the junction unmatched. This CDR3 is 15 amino acids long. Germline V gene lookup returns CDR1 SGDLS and CDR2 YYNGEE. CDR3 nucleotide sequence: TGTGCCAGCAGCGTAGGCCTAGGGACAGGCCAAAAACTGTTTTTT. This sequence encodes CASSVGLGTGQKLFF.

The V call is TRBV7-8, the J call TRBJ2-5; TRBD2 matches 7 bases. CDR1 and CDR2 (germline): SGHVS, FQNEAQ. V lost 4 bases, J lost 7 bases, and 12 bases stayed unmatched. The CDR3 covers 15 residues. The CDR3 region is CASSSQWTGGGTQYF. The CDR3 DNA reads TGTGCCAGCAGCTCCCAGTGGACGGGAGGAGGGACCCAGTACTTC.

This chain links TRBV6-5 with TRBJ1-1, with no clear D. CDR3 size: 13 residues. Germline-derived CDR1 and CDR2 are MNHEY and SVGAGI. Trimming shortened V by 10 bases and J by 0 bases, and 12 bases separated the two germline ends. This chain's CDR3 is CATKSWLNTEAFF. The CDR3 nucleotides read TGTGCCACGAAGAGCTGGTTGAACACTGAAGCTTTCTTT.

The chain carries TRBV18 and TRBJ2-1, with 7 bases matching TRBD1. V gave up 6 bases and J gave up 2 bases; unmatched junction bases: 10. Germline CDR1 KGHSH, CDR2 LQKENI. This CDR3 has 16 amino acids. The CDR3 sequence is CASSQFRQGAYNEQFF. CDR3 DNA sequence: TGTGCCAGCTCCCAGTTTCGACAGGGAGCCTACAATGAGCAGTTCTTC.

A single count supports this clone. The V call is TRBV5-1, the J call TRBJ2-1, with D perhaps TRBD1 (5 bases). In germline, CDR1 is SGHRS, CDR2 YFSETQ. The CDR3 runs to 13 residues. V lost 2 bases and J lost 4, with 7 bases in between. CDR3 in amino acids: CASSFDSYNEQFF. The CDR3 bases are TGCGCCAGCAGCTTCGACAGTTACAATGAGCAGTTCTTC. Based on the CDR3 plus reference TRBV5-1 and TRBJ2-1, the full variable domain is KAGVTQTPRYLIKTRGQQVTLSCSPISGHRSVSWYQQTPGQGLQFLFEYFSETQRNKGNFPGRFSGRQFSNSRSEMNVSTLELGDSALYLCASSFDSYNEQFFGPGTRLTVL.

The chain uses TRBV12-3 or TRBV12-4 and TRBJ2-2, with D uncertain. The length of the CDR3 is 13 residues. Trimming took 1 base from V and 4 from J, leaving 4 bases between them. This CDR3 is CASSLVRTGELFF. CDR3 sequence (DNA): TGTGCCAGCAGTTTAGTCCGCACCGGGGAGCTGTTTTTT.

J is TRBJ2-1 and V is TRBV2, with TRBD2 matching over 8 bases. The CDR3 is 15 residues long. J lost 5 bases, V lost 7 bases, and 10 bases had no gene match. Germline V CDR1 and CDR2: SNHLY, FYNNEI. The DNA of the CDR3 is TGTGCCAGCACCCCCGGGACTAGTAGAAACAATGAGCAGTTCTTC. Residues: CASTPGTSRNNEQFF.

V is TRBV5-5 and J is TRBJ1-1, with TRBD1 identical over 9 bases. This CDR3 has 13 residues. The V gene end was trimmed by 8 bases and the J gene end by 5 bases; junction bases not matched to a gene: 7. Germline V gives CDR1 SGHKS, CDR2 YYEKEE (reference sequence). The CDR3 sequence is CASSTGGRTEAFF. The CDR3 region has the DNA TGTGCCAGTTCCACAGGGGGCCGAACTGAAGCTTTCTTT.

This clone was seen only once. This chain uses TRBV5-1 with TRBJ2-2; D perhaps matches TRBD1 (7 bases). The V gene's germline CDR1 is SGHRS and CDR2 YFSETQ. This CDR3 is built from 15 residues. V lost 4 bases and J lost 0, with 10 bases in between. The CDR3 sequence is CASSRGTANTGELFF. The CDR3 DNA reads as TGCGCCAGCAGCCGGGGGACAGCGAACACCGGGGAGCTGTTTTTT.